This T cell receptor (beta chain) appears in the sequencing data of a study of T cells in Graves' hyperthyroidism and ophthalmopathy. This clonotype turned up a few times. Antigen specificity is unknown. Findings of the study overall: In the analysis, a 13 V-J model separated ophthalmopathy from stable hyperthyroidism. Ophthalmopathy was predicted by the model a median of about six months ahead of onset.

Amplification yielded TCR beta CDR3 regions, with RNA transcripts as the source. The HTBI primer set served for first-round RT-PCR of the TCR CDR3. TCRdb re-called the multiplex PCR reads with MiXCR, one entry per CDR3 protein. The sample yields about 560,000 distinct CDR3 sequences, 16% seen once. The CDR3 has 15 residues. V gave up 5 bases and J gave up 0 bases, with 10 bases separating them. Germline lookup yields CDR1 LGHDT and CDR2 YNNKEL (reference sequence). Input material: blood. This chain uses TRBV3-1 with TRBJ1-4; D remains unclear. This TCR was recovered from a woman between 18 and 30 years old with Graves' hyperthyroidism. The CDR3 protein is CASSKSAATNEKLFF. The CDR3 DNA reads as TGTGCCAGCAGCAAAAGTGCGGCAACTAATGAAAAACTGTTTTTT.